These 32 T cell receptor beta chains were all obtained from the same sample, sequenced in a study of T cell responses to AZD1222 COVID-19 vaccine. TCRdb keeps only in-frame clones here, not all; method: immunoSEQ multiplex PCR. The sample shows 95,000 to 110,000 clones, nearly 90% of them seen only once. The specimen was peripheral blood, collected 28 days after the second AZD1222 dose. Source of these receptors: an adult who received the AZD1222 COVID-19 vaccine.

The rearrangement uses TRBV27 and TRBJ1-1, with D perhaps matching TRBD1 (5 bases). The germline gives CDR1 MNHEY, CDR2 SMNVEV (reference sequence). There are 14 residues in the CDR3. The V end lost 8 bases, the J end lost 1 base, and 14 bases lay between the germline ends. The CDR3 bases are TGTGCCAGCCTAAAGCAGGGACCGAACACTGAAGCTTTCTTT. It yields the protein CASLKQGPNTEAFF.

This rearrangement joins TRBV6-1 to TRBJ2-3, with D perhaps TRBD1 (6 bases). Trimming removed 3 bases at V and 1 base at J, with 20 bases between. The CDR3 loop spans 18 amino acids. The germline CDR1 and CDR2 sequences are MNHNS and SASEGT. The DNA of the CDR3 is TGTGCCAGCAGTGAGGAGAGACAGGCCCGGGTGGGCACAGATACGCAGTATTTT. Encoded protein: CASSEERQARVGTDTQYF.

This clone was detected a few times. The chain combines TRBV11-2 with TRBJ1-6; D unclear. Germline lookup yields CDR1 SGHAT and CDR2 FQNNGV. CDR3 length equals 14 residues. V lost 5 bases, J lost 9 bases, and 14 bases lay in between. The CDR3: CASSPAGGISPLHF. In DNA, the CDR3 is TGTGCCAGCAGCCCGGCGGGTGGAATTTCACCCCTCCACTTT.

This chain uses TRBV13 with TRBJ1-4; D remains unclear. Germline V lookup: CDR1 PRHDT, CDR2 FYEKMQ (reference sequence). Between the trimmed V and J ends, which lost 0 bases and 10 bases, there was a span of 12 bases. The length of the CDR3 is 14 residues. The CDR3 sequence is CASSLGLNLRKLFF. For the CDR3, the DNA is TGTGCCAGCAGCTTAGGCCTTAACCTGCGAAAACTGTTTTTT. Combining the CDR3 with reference TRBV13 and TRBJ1-4 gives the whole variable domain AAGVIQSPRHLIKEKRETATLKCYPIPRHDTVYWYQQGPGQDPQFLISFYEKMQSDKGSIPDRFSAQQFSDYHSELNMSSLELGDSALYFCASSLGLNLRKLFFGSGTQLSVL.

The gene calls are TRBV7-2 and TRBJ1-5, with 9 bases that match TRBD1. This CDR3 contains 17 residues. V lost 4 bases and J lost 0; bases outside the gene matches: 7. Germline loops: CDR1 SGHTA, CDR2 FQGNSA. The CDR3 sequence: CASSSGTGFYSNQPQHF. DNA of the CDR3: TGTGCCAGCAGCTCCGGGACAGGGTTCTATAGCAATCAGCCCCAGCATTTT.

The V gene is TRBV12-3 or TRBV12-4, the J gene TRBJ2-3; maybe TRBD2 (5 bases). This CDR3 comprises 13 residues. V was trimmed by 6 bases and J by 6 bases, leaving 13 bases between them. The CDR3 region has the DNA TGTGCCAGCAGGCGAGACGCGGGTGATACGCAGTATTTT. It yields the protein CASRRDAGDTQYF.

The chain uses TRBV5-4 and TRBJ2-4, with 10 bases matching TRBD1. Germline CDR1 is SGHNT and CDR2 is YYREEE (reference sequence). V gave up 4 bases and J gave up 5 bases; unmatched junction bases: 9. The CDR3 spans 16 residues. CDR3 amino acids: CASSPSTGGEQNIQYF. The CDR3 bases are TGTGCCAGCAGCCCCTCGACAGGGGGCGAGCAAAACATTCAGTACTTC.

This chain connects TRBV2 to TRBJ2-3, with D perhaps assigned TRBD1 or TRBD2 (5 bases each). The germline CDR1 and CDR2 sequences are SNHLY and FYNNEI. This CDR3 is built from 13 residues. Trimming cost V 4 bases and J 2 bases, with 7 bases left between them. The CDR3 DNA reads as TGTGCCAGCAGTGGAGGGGTCACAGATACGCAGTATTTT. Its translation: CASSGGVTDTQYF.

The V and J genes are TRBV6-2 or TRBV6-3 and TRBJ2-3; D unclear. There are 14 residues in the CDR3. V gave up 4 bases and J gave up 1 base, with 9 bases separating them. Per germline, CDR1 MNHEY and CDR2 SVGEGT. The CDR3 region is CASSSNQRTDTQYF. CDR3 sequence (DNA): TGTGCCAGCAGTTCGAACCAACGCACAGATACGCAGTATTTT.

This clone was seen once. V is TRBV9 and J is TRBJ2-2, with unresolved D. The CDR3 totals 13 residues. Germline CDR1 SGDLS, CDR2 YYNGEE. V dropped 4 bases and J dropped 3 bases, with 7 bases sitting between them. The DNA for the CDR3 is TGTGCCAGCAGCCCGACGGACACCGGGGAGCTGTTTTTT. Protein: CASSPTDTGELFF.

The chain carries TRBV18 and TRBJ2-1, with 7 bases aligning to TRBD1. CDR1 is KGHSH and CDR2 is LQKENI in the germline V gene. Trimming removed 3 bases from V and 10 bases from J; junction bases left unmatched: 6. The CDR3 is made up of 13 amino acids. The CDR3 DNA follows: TGTGCCAGCTCACCGGGGACAGCTCTGGAGCAGTTCTTC. Its translation: CASSPGTALEQFF.

This clone is a singleton in its sample. V usage is TRBV3-1 (or the pseudogene TRBV3-2) and J usage is TRBJ2-7; D ambiguous. Looked up from germline, CDR1 is LGHDT and CDR2 is YNNKEL (reference sequence). V lost 1 base and J lost 0, with 7 bases in between. CDR3 length equals 14 residues. CDR3 amino acids: CASSQVAGSYEQYF. In nucleotides, the CDR3 is TGTGCCAGCAGCCAAGTTGCCGGCTCCTACGAGCAGTACTTC.

For the CDR3, the DNA is TGTGCCAGCAGCCCCCGGGACAGGATGAACAATGAGCAGTTCTTC. Encoded protein: CASSPRDRMNNEQFF. The genes are TRBV3-1 (or the pseudogene TRBV3-2) and TRBJ2-1; 8 bases match TRBD1. Germline V gene data show CDR1 as LGHDT and CDR2 as YNNKEL (reference sequence). The CDR3 is 15 residues long. Unmatched junction bases numbered 7, after V lost 4 bases and J lost 5 bases.

This rearrangement joins TRBV2 to TRBJ1-5; a possible D gene is TRBD1 (5 bases). In germline, CDR1 is SNHLY, CDR2 FYNNEI. This CDR3 region has 14 residues. V was shortened by 8 bases and J by 5 bases, with 16 bases between the two germline ends. CDR3 in DNA: TGTGCCAGCGGCCGGGGCGCAGCCCATCAGCCCCAGCATTTT. The encoded protein is CASGRGAAHQPQHF.

The chain is built from TRBV7-9 and TRBJ1-6, with a possible D match to TRBD1 (5 bases). The length of the CDR3 is 16 residues. The V gene lost 4 bases and the J gene lost 12 bases, with 22 bases spanning the gap. Germline values: CDR1 SEHNR, CDR2 FQNEAQ (reference sequence). The CDR3 DNA is TGTGCCAGCAGCTATTTTTCCGGGACCGACGCCAAACCCCTCCACTTT. Its protein product is CASSYFSGTDAKPLHF.

The chain links TRBV9 to TRBJ2-2, with unresolved D. Germline V CDR1 and CDR2: SGDLS, YYNGEE. The CDR3 runs to 14 residues. V lost 0 bases to trimming and J lost 0 bases, with 3 bases between them. The CDR3 here is CASSVATNTGELFF. The CDR3 nucleotides are TGTGCCAGCAGCGTAGCCACGAACACCGGGGAGCTGTTTTTT. Based on the CDR3 plus reference TRBV9 and TRBJ2-2, the full variable domain is DSGVTQTPKHLITATGQRVTLRCSPRSGDLSVYWYQQSLDQGLQFLIQYYNGEERAKGNILERFSAQQFPDLHSELNLSSLELGDSALYFCASSVATNTGELFFGEGSRLTVL.

The genes are TRBV5-1 and TRBJ2-2, with no clear D. The CDR3 loop spans 15 amino acids. Germline CDR1 reads SGHRS; CDR2 reads YFSETQ. Trimming took off 1 base at V and 1 base at J, with 8 bases between the two ends. The CDR3 DNA reads as TGCGCCAGCAGCTTGCCCCTAGAGAACACCGGGGAGCTGTTTTTT. Protein: CASSLPLENTGELFF.

The chain links TRBV30 to TRBJ1-3, with D uncertain. Germline values: CDR1 GTSNPN, CDR2 SVGIG (reference sequence). Trimming left V 1 base short and J 4 bases short, with 5 bases between. The CDR3 extends over 12 amino acids. This chain's CDR3 is CAWSAPGNTIYF. As DNA, the CDR3 is TGTGCCTGGAGTGCCCCGGGAAACACCATATATTTT.

V is TRBV18 and J is TRBJ1-5; 8 bases match TRBD1. After removal of 6 bases from V and 0 bases from J, the junction contained 4 bases not matched to a gene. The germline V gene has CDR1 KGHSH and CDR2 LQKENI. This CDR3 spans 15 amino acids. The CDR3 nucleotides read TGTGCCAGCTCCCCTGGACAGGGTAGCAATCAGCCCCAGCATTTT. Amino acids: CASSPGQGSNQPQHF.

This clone was counted once. The chain has TRBV5-1 and TRBJ1-1; no reliable D call. The germline V gene has CDR1 SGHRS and CDR2 YFSETQ. CDR3 length: 12 residues. Trimming removed 3 bases from V and 6 bases from J, with 9 bases in between. CDR3 DNA: TGCGCCAGCAGCTCCGCTCAGGCTGAAGCTTTCTTT. It specifies CASSSAQAEAFF.

The V and J genes are TRBV5-5 and TRBJ1-4; weak D call: TRBD1 (6 bases). V lost 3 bases, J lost 8 bases, and 17 bases lay in between. This CDR3 has 15 residues. The V gene's germline CDR1 is SGHKS and CDR2 YYEKEE (reference sequence). The CDR3 nucleotides are TGTGCCAGCAGCTCCACCAGGGGAGCAGGGGAAAAACTGTTTTTT. Encoded protein: CASSSTRGAGEKLFF.

The genes are TRBV9 and TRBJ2-1, with 7 bases fitting TRBD2. V gave up 0 bases and J gave up 9 bases; unmatched junction bases: 9. Per germline, CDR1 SGDLS and CDR2 YYNGEE. The CDR3 totals 15 residues. CDR3 sequence (DNA): TGTGCCAGCAGCGTAGGGTGGCGGGGGTCCGGTGAGCAGTTCTTC. Translation gives CASSVGWRGSGEQFF.

The chain is built from TRBV5-1 and TRBJ1-1; 7 bases align to TRBD1. V was clipped by 0 bases and J by 4 bases; unmatched bases: 9. The CDR3 is made up of 16 amino acids. CDR1 and CDR2 from the germline V gene are SGHRS and YFSETQ. The CDR3 region has the DNA TGCGCCAGCAGCTTGGCCGAGACAGGGTATTTCACTGAAGCTTTCTTT. Amino acid sequence: CASSLAETGYFTEAFF.

The gene calls are TRBV18 and TRBJ1-6, with D tentatively TRBD1 (5 bases). The V end was cut by 3 bases, the J end by 4 bases, with 10 bases between. The CDR3 is 15 amino acids. The V gene's germline CDR1 is KGHSH and CDR2 LQKENI. The CDR3 DNA sequence: TGTGCCAGCTCACCTCCTGACAGTTATAATTCACCCCTCCACTTT. Amino acids: CASSPPDSYNSPLHF.

The chain employs TRBV19 and TRBJ1-5, with TRBD1 matching over 8 bases. The V gene end was trimmed by 5 bases and the J gene end by 4 bases; junction bases not matched to a gene: 10. The CDR3 sequence is 16 residues long. Germline assignment: CDR1 LNHDA and CDR2 SQIVND (reference sequence). CDR3 sequence (DNA): TGTGCCAGTAGTTCAAAAAGTGGGACAGGTAATCAGCCCCAGCATTTT. It specifies CASSSKSGTGNQPQHF.

This clone was seen more than once but under ten times. The rearrangement joins TRBV7-6 to TRBJ1-1; D is undetermined. Germline assignment: CDR1 SGHVS and CDR2 FNYEAQ. This CDR3 region has 13 residues. V lost 0 bases and J 3 bases, leaving 5 bases between the germline ends. This CDR3 reads CASSLADDTEAFF. CDR3 coding DNA: TGTGCCAGCAGCTTAGCGGATGACACTGAAGCTTTCTTT.

This sequence joins TRBV4-1 and TRBJ2-7; D might be TRBD1 (5 bases). CDR1 and CDR2 from the germline V gene are MGHRA and YSYEKL. The CDR3 extends over 14 amino acids. Trimming left V 4 bases short and J 4 bases short, with 14 bases between. In DNA, the CDR3 is TGCGCCAGCAGCCCAGGGTGGTATAATTACGAGCAGTACTTC. Translating gives CASSPGWYNYEQYF.

V is TRBV7-2 and J is TRBJ1-2; a weak D match, TRBD1 (6 bases). CDR1 and CDR2 (germline): SGHTA, FQGNSA. CDR3 length equals 15 residues. V was shortened by 0 bases and J by 8 bases, with 16 bases between the two germline ends. The CDR3 sequence is CASSLAQGKGIGYTF. CDR3 coding DNA: TGTGCCAGCAGCTTAGCGCAGGGGAAAGGTATAGGCTACACCTTC.

J is TRBJ2-2 and V is TRBV28; tentatively, D is TRBD1 (5 bases). CDR3 length: 15 amino acids. V was pared by 1 base and J by 3 bases, with 9 bases between. Germline CDR1 is MDHEN and CDR2 is SYDVKM. The CDR3 region is CASSLSQADTGELFF. In DNA form, the CDR3 reads TGTGCCAGCAGTTTATCACAGGCAGACACCGGGGAGCTGTTTTTT.

The chain carries TRBV6-5 and TRBJ2-7; D call uncertain. CDR3 size: 15 residues. V lost 5 bases and J lost 0, with 14 bases in between. The germline CDR1 and CDR2 sequences are MNHEY and SVGAGI. Here the CDR3 reads CASSPQAVSSYEQYF. Here the CDR3 DNA reads TGTGCCAGCAGTCCCCAGGCGGTAAGCTCCTACGAGCAGTACTTC.

The chain combines TRBV7-2 with TRBJ2-3; possibly TRBD1 or TRBD2 for D (5 bases each). Trimming took 4 bases from V and 1 from J, leaving 9 bases between them. CDR3 length equals 14 residues. Germline CDR1 and CDR2: SGHTA and FQGNSA. CDR3 loop: CASSSPGRTDTQYF. The CDR3 bases are TGTGCCAGCAGCTCCCCGGGGCGCACAGATACGCAGTATTTT. Using reference TRBV7-2 and TRBJ2-3 for the parts outside the CDR3, the full variable domain is GAGVSQSPSNKVTEKGKDVELRCDPISGHTALYWYRQSLGQGLEFLIYFQGNSAPDKSGLPSDRFSAERTGGSVSTLTIQRTQQEDSAVYLCASSSPGRTDTQYFGPGTRLTVL.

The chain joins TRBV21-1 to TRBJ1-2. TRBV21-1 is marked as a pseudogene. This CDR3 is 15 amino acids long. CDR3 in DNA: TGTGCCAGCAGCGCCCACCGGGACTCCCGGGGGCGGTACACCTTC. This codes for CASSAHRDSRGRYTF.